This TCR beta chain was identified in a study of T cells in Graves' hyperthyroidism and ophthalmopathy (dated by TCRdb to between 2017 and 2020). Study-level background: Peripheral blood samples were taken at initial diagnosis, before any treatment was given. The 95 to 100 discovery patients were divided at random into training and test sets in a 7:3 ratio. To identify TCR V-J signatures that set the groups apart, the researchers used a discovery cohort of about a hundred patients, made up of 40 to 45 with Graves' ophthalmopathy and some 58 with stable Graves' hyperthyroidism. According to the paper, TCR Vbeta CDR3 sequencing was carried out on some 140 peripheral blood samples, which came from 40 to 45 ophthalmopathy, under 85 hyperthyroidism and about 17 progressor patients. The study also compared thyroid tissue and blood T-cell repertoires from 5 to 7 Graves' hyperthyroidism patients. An independent validation cohort of fewer than 20 hyperthyroidism patients and 17 patients who later progressed to ophthalmopathy tested prospective prediction of ophthalmopathy. After blood sampling, hyperthyroidism patients were treated with methimazole at a starting dose of 30 mg daily, and ophthalmopathy patients were treated with high-dose intravenous methylprednisolone. General conclusions and limits of the study: No statistical method was used to fix the sample size in advance, and group allocation was not hidden from the investigators. A model built on a 13 V-J signature distinguished ophthalmopathy from stable hyperthyroidism, reaching 85% to 90% sensitivity and 81% to 83% specificity in cross-validation and 80%/75% in testing. Blood samples also contained most of the expanded thyroid clonotypes (frequency above 0.001), which suggests that blood repertoires may reflect thyroid immune responses. During validation, the model predicted progression to ophthalmopathy a median of about 5.9 months ahead of onset, with 70.59% sensitivity and roughly 72% specificity.

Hyperthyroidism patients were newly diagnosed, with disease duration under 2 months, and aged 18 to 65 years. Patients with uncontrolled infections, other autoimmune diseases, pregnancy or lactation were excluded. Diagnoses relied on clinical symptoms, serum thyroxine and TRAb, thyroid ultrasound and orbital computed tomography. Blood from progressor patients was drawn when they were first diagnosed with hyperthyroidism, before any ophthalmopathy symptoms appeared. PBMCs were separated from roughly 9.6 ml of fresh peripheral blood using Ficoll-Paque density gradient centrifugation. Progressor patients were defined as those initially diagnosed with Graves' hyperthyroidism in whom ophthalmopathy developed during follow-up. Trizol reagent was used to extract total RNA, and RNA quality was then checked on an Agilent 2100 Bioanalyzer. The TCR beta CDR3 regions were amplified from the RNA transcripts. For the first round of RT-PCR on the TCR CDR3, the HTBI primer set was used together with the Qiagen OneStep RT-PCR kit. Libraries were constructed in a second round of multiplex PCR, after which size selection and purification were performed. Libraries were sequenced paired-end with 100 bp reads on an Illumina HiSeq2000. In the authors' own workflow: SOAPnuke was used to process the raw data, removing reads that contained adapters or uncalled bases, had a mean Phred below 15, or lacked an exact match to the constant primer or identifier. High-quality paired reads were merged with COPE v1.2.5, and unique nucleotide sequences were defined as clonotypes. MiTCR v1.1 was used to align the clonotypes against IMGT TRBV, TRBD and TRBJ reference segments. The analysis included only V-J combinations with a frequency above 0.0001, which together covered 98% to 99.2% of the repertoires. A TCS score was defined as the ratio between F50 (clonal expansion) and ExV (chaos), using BLOSUM62-based TCRdist between CDR3 peptides within each V-J. Welch's t-statistics and random forest reduced roughly 540 V-J features to roughly 13, which were used in a naive Bayes classifier (R e1071). In TCRdb, the public reads were trimmed at Q25 with fastp and aligned with MiXCR, with productive beta chains retained. Rows merge per CDR3 protein into single entries with the most common DNA and genes. For this entry, the V and J calls and clone size follow TCRdb and not the study's own pipeline. The sample table lists 730,000 or so distinct CDR3 sequences, roughly a sixth of them with a count of one. The ten largest account for 15% to 20% of the sample.

Trimming takes 0 bases from V and 0 bases from J, and the germline ends sit 8 bases apart. CDR1 is given as WNHNN and CDR2 as SYGVQD, both from the germline V gene (reference sequence). CDR3 length: 15 amino acids, cysteine to phenylalanine. Solely the CDR3 DNA is kept, with 45 bases framed from the first base. This clonotype was observed many times. Its binding antigen is unknown. Base qualities are not recorded, but no much larger clone differs from it by a single base. Source material: blood. Here the chain combines TRBV10-1 and TRBJ1-1; TRBD1 could be the D gene, as 5 bases match. The receptor was isolated from a woman in her forties or fifties with Graves' hyperthyroidism that later progressed to Graves' ophthalmopathy. The CDR3 region reads CASSESGLVNTEAFF. The DNA sequence is as follows: TGCGCCAGCAGTGAGTCGGGACTTGTGAACACTGAAGCTTTCTTT.